This T cell receptor beta chain is from a study of persistence of HIV-infected CD4 T cells. Overall study context: Antigen stimulation activated a lower proportion of cells, more of them memory, than anti-CD3/anti-CD28 stimulation.

With respect to this clone: Its antigen remains unidentified.

The libraries were made with immunoSEQ version 4 in survey mode. Some clones are missing from TCRdb's copy, which holds only in-frame ones; the method was immunoSEQ multiplex PCR. Here the sample spans about 45,000 clones, 70% to 90% being singletons. Study-wide results and caveats: Antigen-responding cells were enriched for degenerate expanded CDR3beta sequences.

Anti-CD3/anti-CD28 beads served as a nonspecific positive control stimulus. Sorting selected CD4+ T cells upregulating both CD40 ligand and CD69. This receptor was identified in an adult woman with HIV who was CMV-seropositive. The input for sequencing was CD4+ T cells sorted from PBMCs after roughly 19-hour stimulation, taken from a patient who received antiretroviral therapy.

For the CDR3, the DNA is TGTGCCAGCAGTGACAGGGGCGGCGGCTACACCTTC. Translating gives CASSDRGGGYTF. The V gene is TRBV6-4, the J gene TRBJ1-2; D may be TRBD1 (5 bases). Germline V CDR1 and CDR2: MRHNA, SNTAGT. Trimming cost V 2 bases and J 8 bases, with 9 bases left between them. The CDR3 is made up of 12 amino acids.